These T cell receptor beta chains were read from a single sample in a study of vaccination effects on CD4 cells after COVID-19. Data came from immunoSEQ multiplex PCR; TCRdb stores just in-frame clones and leaves some out. The data show around 53,000 clones, about 77% seen once. These receptors' antigens are unknown. The sequencing used CD4+ T cells from PBMCs cultured with HIV peptides, collected before COVID-19 vaccination. These receptors were collected from a human donor who had a prior SARS-CoV-2 infection. The conserved cysteine and the conserved F or W are not part of the CDR3 here.

J: TRBJ2-5
V: TRBV5-1
CDR3: ASTTAGSEETQY

J: TRBJ2-4
V: TRBV14
CDR3: ASSQDEGAKNIQY

J: TRBJ2-3
V: TRBV4-2
CDR3: ASSQVFQFVLGSGMRTDTQY

J: TRBJ1-2
V: TRBV20-1
CDR3: SASADYGYT

J: TRBJ1-5
V: TRBV5-1
CDR3: ASSLEGTQPQH

J: TRBJ2-5
V: TRBV5-4
CDR3: ASSLPLAGVRETQY

J: TRBJ2-5
V: TRBV9
CDR3: ASSVGAGGPETQY

J: TRBJ1-6
V: TRBV4-1
CDR3: ASSPIGRTLH

J: TRBJ2-3
V: TRBV9
CDR3: ASSVFGAGVPDTQY

J: TRBJ2-7
V: TRBV27
CDR3: ASSPLGRGSSYEQY

J: TRBJ2-5
V: TRBV7-9
CDR3: ASSLGSETQY

J: TRBJ2-2
V: TRBV28
CDR3: ASKSWIATGELF

J: TRBJ2-7
V: TRBV18
CDR3: ASSPTFSGTGASYEQY

J: TRBJ2-2
V: TRBV18
CDR3: ASSPQQDPTGELF

J: TRBJ2-2
V: TRBV29-1
CDR3: SVAPEVGTGGYTGELF

J: TRBJ1-1
V: TRBV5-4
CDR3: ASSLVSGGAGTEAF

J: TRBJ2-7
V: TRBV6-5
CDR3: ASRRTGGRYEQY

J: TRBJ1-1
V: TRBV2
CDR3: ASSETLWTEAF

J: TRBJ2-7
V: TRBV10-2
CDR3: ASSEAGGSYEQY

J: TRBJ2-1
V: TRBV5-4
CDR3: ASNEGSRGSSYNEQF

J: TRBJ2-7
V: TRBV5-6
CDR3: ASSLGVRGSYEQY

J: TRBJ1-6
V: TRBV2
CDR3: ASKGGLHSPLH

J: TRBJ1-5
V: TRBV18
CDR3: ASSPGGNQPQH

J: TRBJ1-3
V: TRBV28
CDR3: ASSTRRGSTGNTIY

J: TRBJ2-3
V: TRBV29-1
CDR3: SVKTGADTQY

J: TRBJ1-2
V: TRBV19
CDR3: ASNRGTYGYT

J: TRBJ2-1
V: TRBV7-6
CDR3: ASSSMIQAYNEQF

J: TRBJ1-6
V: TRBV4-1
CDR3: ASSQLQGARNSPLH

J: TRBJ1-5
V: TRBV7-6
CDR3: ASSLRRADHSNQPQH

J: TRBJ1-5
V: TRBV3-1/TRBV3-2
CDR3: ASSQERRRGPEGKQPQH

J: TRBJ2-4
V: TRBV7-9
CDR3: ASSLGGVQNIQY

J: TRBJ1-1
V: TRBV11-2
CDR3: ASSFTGGTEAF

J: TRBJ1-2
V: TRBV5-1
CDR3: ASSLDTGGADGYT